This T cell receptor beta chain was captured by sequencing in a study of blood T cells in healthy people across ages. Germline V CDR1 and CDR2: DFQATT, SNEGSKA (reference sequence). Trimming left V 0 bases short and J 1 base short, with 7 bases between. The CDR3 consists of 14 residues. This clonotype was detected a few times. PCR was performed a second time for roughly 7 to 11 cycles using a sample-barcoded 5' primer and a J-beta primer mix. Every sample returned 3 million or more CDR3-containing paired-end reads. One entry per CDR3 protein, called by TCRdb with MiXCR from the 5' RACE reads. The sample has hundreds of thousands of distinct CDR3 sequences; roughly 25% are singletons. This same sample was also taken into another study, of T cells of mothers and their children. That study reports: RNA that had been extracted went wholly into cDNA synthesis, at roughly 1.5 ug per 15 ul. The data showed no persistent microchimeric T cell clones.

The sequence came from a boy younger than 18 in good health. The chain has TRBV20-1 and TRBJ2-4; no firm D call. The sample consisted of blood. The CDR3 nucleotides are TGCAGTGCTAGAGAACAAGGGGCCAAAAACATTCAGTACTTC. Amino acid sequence: CSAREQGAKNIQYF.